This T cell receptor (beta chain) stems from a study of cytomegalovirus exposure and HLA in healthy donors. Across the study: The early release's HLA-typed donors yielded 80 million to 95 million unique TCRs. Genotyping showed 81% of 350 to 400 donors falling in the Caucasian-associated ancestry cluster. Study-wide findings and caveats: The study carried out a later analysis of TCR beta sequences. It associated 15,000 to 20,000 of them with specific HLA alleles at a false discovery rate of 0.05. Near-uniform donor sequencing depth was presumed by presence/absence analyses.

In regard to this clone: Its specificity is unknown.

PCR involved 60 Vbeta and 13 Jbeta primers. Some clones are missing from TCRdb's copy, which holds only in-frame ones; the method was immunoSEQ multiplex PCR. Of some 150,000 clones detected, 76% appear once; the ten largest clones hold approximately 0.76%. Germline-derived CDR1 and CDR2 are MGHRA and YSYEKL. V gave up 1 base and J gave up 1 base, with 9 bases separating them. CDR3 length equals 15 residues. The sequence derives from a female donor in good health and CMV-seronegative. The chain carries TRBV4-1 and TRBJ2-3; D gene uncertain. The sequenced sample was PBMCs. The CDR3 DNA reads TGCGCCAGCAGCCAAGGAAACATTGGCACAGATACGCAGTATTTT. Encoded protein: CASSQGNIGTDTQYF.